Shown below are 30 T cell receptor beta chains from a single sample sequenced in a study of blood T cell repertoires in COVID-19 (dated by TCRdb to 2019 to 2021). The library was generated by the immunoSEQ multiplex PCR assay. The table comes from immuneACCESS by way of TCRdb, which keeps in-frame sequences with V and J called. Part of the clones is missing from these tables; in studies checked, under half for an unresolved V gene and the rest for unknown reasons. The sample profile shows roughly 190,000 clones; around four fifths of them were found once. Of the sample, approximately 19% is held by the ten largest clones. The sample consisted of peripheral blood. Receptors originate from a human donor in a cohort sampled during active COVID-19.

The V gene is TRBV10-3, the J gene TRBJ2-5; 10 positions match TRBD1. This CDR3 spans 13 amino acids. V trimming: 6 bases; J trimming: 5 bases; junction bases outside the gene matches: 3. Germline CDR1 reads ENHRY; CDR2 reads SYGVKD. The CDR3 DNA reads as TGTGCCATCAGCGGGACAGGGGTTGAGACCCAGTACTTC. Protein sequence: CAISGTGVETQYF.

V and J are TRBV18 and TRBJ2-7; a weak D match, TRBD2 (5 bases). The CDR3 sequence is 15 residues long. The V end lost 4 bases, the J end lost 6 bases, and 19 bases lay between the germline ends. Germline loops: CDR1 KGHSH, CDR2 LQKENI. The CDR3 sequence is CASSRVQEGRGEQYF. DNA for the CDR3: TGTGCCAGCTCACGGGTGCAAGAGGGTCGTGGCGAGCAGTACTTC.

The chain links TRBV10-2 to TRBJ1-5, with no clear D. CDR3 length equals 14 residues. Germline V lookup: CDR1 WSHSY, CDR2 SAAADI. The V end lost 3 bases, the J end lost 3 bases, and 9 bases lay between the germline ends. The CDR3 coding sequence is TGCGCCAGCAGTGACAGATCACCCAATCAGCCCCAGCATTTT. Its translation is CASSDRSPNQPQHF.

The table lists this clone with many counts. V and J are TRBV25-1 and TRBJ1-1; possible D gene TRBD1, 5 bases. V shed 4 bases and J shed 1 base, with 7 bases lying between them. CDR1 and CDR2 from the germline V gene are MGHDK and SYGVNS. This CDR3 region has 13 residues. CDR3 in amino acids: CASSATGNTEAFF. CDR3 DNA: TGTGCCAGCAGTGCCACAGGGAACACTGAAGCTTTCTTT.

This chain links TRBV3-1 (or the pseudogene TRBV3-2) with TRBJ2-5; no firm D call. CDR1 is LGHDT and CDR2 is YNNKEL in the germline V gene (reference sequence). This CDR3 region has 15 residues. The ends were cut back, 2 bases at V and 9 bases at J, with 19 bases in the middle. The CDR3 protein is CASSQKVLGVGAQYF. The CDR3 DNA is TGTGCCAGCAGCCAAAAGGTATTGGGTGTCGGAGCCCAGTACTTC.

The J gene is TRBJ2-7, the V gene TRBV2; D perhaps matches TRBD2 (6 bases). V was pared by 4 bases and J by 3 bases, with 13 bases between. The germline gives CDR1 SNHLY, CDR2 FYNNEI. The CDR3 sequence is 14 residues long. CDR3: CASSVGGRIYEQYF. The CDR3 region has the DNA TGTGCCAGCAGTGTAGGAGGGCGCATCTACGAGCAGTACTTC.

The chain joins TRBV20-1 to TRBJ2-7; D is perhaps TRBD2 (5 bases). Germline V CDR1 and CDR2: DFQATT, SNEGSKA (reference sequence). With 3 bases removed from V and 3 bases from J, the gap between germline ends came to 15 bases. There are 14 residues in the CDR3. The CDR3 region has the DNA TGCAGTGCTAGTCGAGGGTCCTATGACTACGAGCAGTACTTC. Encoded protein: CSASRGSYDYEQYF.

This rearrangement joins TRBV5-1 to TRBJ1-1, with 8 bases lining up with TRBD1. Germline lookup yields CDR1 SGHRS and CDR2 YFSETQ. This CDR3 contains 17 residues. J was trimmed by 0 bases and V by 4 bases; bases with no gene match: 11. The CDR3 here is CASSRIQGAGMNTEAFF. CDR3 nucleotide sequence: TGCGCCAGCAGCAGAATTCAGGGGGCCGGGATGAACACTGAAGCTTTCTTT.

This sequence joins TRBV5-4 and TRBJ2-1; 8 bases are a match to TRBD2. The V gene's germline CDR1 is SGHNT and CDR2 YYREEE (reference sequence). The CDR3 totals 14 residues. Trimming removed 6 bases from V and 6 bases from J; junction bases left unmatched: 8. The CDR3 DNA is TGTGCCAGCACCGACCGGGAGGGAGTCAATGAGCAGTTCTTC. Translating it yields CASTDREGVNEQFF.

This clone has at least ten counts. This chain links TRBV2 with TRBJ1-2; D ambiguous. Germline V gene sequence: CDR1 SNHLY, CDR2 FYNNEI. Deletions cut 3 bases from V and 5 bases from J, with 10 bases between. The CDR3 covers 13 residues. The CDR3 region is CASSEVVGYGYTF. In DNA form, the CDR3 reads TGTGCCAGCAGTGAGGTGGTCGGTTATGGCTACACCTTC.

This chain uses TRBV7-9 with TRBJ2-7; TRBD2 might be the D (5 bases). Germline V CDR1 and CDR2: SEHNR, FQNEAQ (reference sequence). The CDR3 is made up of 12 amino acids. V was clipped by 5 bases and J by 4 bases, with 9 bases between them. CDR3 nucleotides: TGTGCCAGCAGCCGGACGGGGTACGAGCAGTACTTC. Translating it yields CASSRTGYEQYF. Looking up the rest from reference TRBV7-9 and TRBJ2-7 gives the full variable domain: DTGVSQNPRHKITKRGQNVTFRCDPISEHNRLYWYRQTLGQGPEFLTYFQNEAQLEKSRLLSDRFSAERPKGSFSTLEIQRTEQGDSAMYLCASSRTGYEQYFGPGTRLTVT.

The chain has TRBV2 and TRBJ2-3, with 10 bases matching TRBD1. CDR1 is SNHLY, CDR2 FYNNEI, per germline. CDR3 length: 14 residues. Losses at the gene ends were 4 bases for V and 5 bases for J; bases not matched to a gene: 3. CDR3: CASSGDRGRDTQYF. The CDR3 nucleotides are TGTGCCAGCAGTGGGGACAGGGGCCGAGATACGCAGTATTTT.

Details on this clone: The junction differs from germline at one of its ends, possibly a read error. The chain joins TRBV7-9 to TRBJ2-5; 9 bases fit TRBD2. The CDR3 consists of 15 residues. Germline values: CDR1 SEHNR, CDR2 FQNEAQ (reference sequence). The CDR3 spells CASSLAGSERETQYF. In DNA form, the CDR3 reads TGTGCCAGCAGCCTAGCGGGGAGCGAGCGAGAGACCCAGTACTTC.

The chain links TRBV5-1 to TRBJ1-2; 7 bases agree with TRBD1. This CDR3 contains 16 residues. Germline loops: CDR1 SGHRS, CDR2 YFSETQ. V lost 0 bases to trimming and J lost 4 bases; unmatched junction nucleotides: 9. CDR3 amino acids: CASSLGYRTGGYGYTF. CDR3 in DNA: TGCGCCAGCAGCTTGGGGTATCGGACAGGCGGCTATGGCTACACCTTC.

This sequence joins TRBV6-5 and TRBJ2-5; 9 nucleotides align to TRBD2. Trimming removed 0 bases from V and 1 base from J; junction bases left unmatched: 3. The CDR3 totals 16 residues. The germline V gene encodes CDR1 MNHEY and CDR2 SVGAGI. CDR3 sequence reads: CASSYSEGLAQETQYF. The CDR3 DNA follows: TGTGCCAGCAGTTACTCGGAGGGACTAGCCCAAGAGACCCAGTACTTC.

The CDR3 coding sequence is TGCAGTGCTAGTGCGCGTAGAATCTCCGATACGCAGTATTTT. As protein: CSASARRISDTQYF. The chain recombines TRBV20-1 with TRBJ2-3; D gene ambiguous. This CDR3 region has 14 residues. Germline assignment: CDR1 DFQATT and CDR2 SNEGSKA (reference sequence). Trimming took off 3 bases at V and 6 bases at J, with 16 bases between the two ends.

The rearrangement joins TRBV3-1 (or the pseudogene TRBV3-2) to TRBJ1-3, with TRBD1 matching 7 bases. Germline CDR1 reads LGHDT; CDR2 reads YNNKEL (reference sequence). The J segment lost 0 bases and the V segment lost 1 base, leaving 6 bases of the junction unmatched. The CDR3 consists of 17 residues. The CDR3 here is CASSQAGTVLSGNTIYF. The DNA for the CDR3 is TGTGCCAGCAGCCAAGCCGGGACAGTCCTCTCTGGAAACACCATATATTTT.

The rearrangement uses TRBV10-3 and TRBJ1-1, with TRBD1 matching over 12 bases. V was pared by 3 bases and J by 3 bases, with 11 bases of the junction left unmatched. The CDR3 has 18 residues. CDR1 is ENHRY and CDR2 is SYGVKD in the germline V gene. The CDR3 region is CAISDPVGQGAGDTEAFF. In DNA form, the CDR3 reads TGTGCCATCAGTGACCCCGTGGGACAGGGGGCAGGGGACACTGAAGCTTTCTTT.

The V gene is TRBV28, the J gene TRBJ2-7; D not resolved. The CDR3 has 11 amino acids. Germline loops: CDR1 MDHEN, CDR2 SYDVKM. V lost 6 bases, J lost 5 bases, and 8 bases lay in between. The CDR3 DNA is TGTGCCAGCAGAAGGAGTAACGAGCAGTACTTC. It encodes CASRRSNEQYF.

The chain has TRBV9 and TRBJ2-2; a weak D match, TRBD1 (6 bases). CDR3 length: 16 residues. Germline V lookup: CDR1 SGDLS, CDR2 YYNGEE. The V and J ends lost 4 bases and 1 base respectively, with 14 bases between them. CDR3 sequence (DNA): TGTGCCAGCAGCTTCTCAGGGGCGATGAACACCGGGGAGCTGTTTTTT. This translates into CASSFSGAMNTGELFF. The full variable domain, in which reference TRBV9 and TRBJ2-2 provide the parts outside the CDR3, is DSGVTQTPKHLITATGQRVTLRCSPRSGDLSVYWYQQSLDQGLQFLIQYYNGEERAKGNILERFSAQQFPDLHSELNLSSLELGDSALYFCASSFSGAMNTGELFFGEGSRLTVL.

The rearrangement joins TRBV6-2 or TRBV6-3 to TRBJ2-7; 12 bases are shared with TRBD2. The germline V gene has CDR1 MNHEY and CDR2 SVGEGT. The CDR3 has 17 residues. The ends lost 2 bases at V and 2 bases at J; junction bases unmatched: 7. The CDR3 region is CASSYGLAGGLTYEQYF. CDR3 nucleotide sequence: TGTGCCAGCAGTTACGGCCTAGCGGGAGGGCTTACCTACGAGCAGTACTTC.

A note on this clone: The same CDR3 also results from other DNA sequences found in this sample. The chain recombines TRBV7-8 with TRBJ2-3; 9 nucleotides line up with TRBD2. From germline, CDR1 is SGHVS and CDR2 FQNEAQ. CDR3 size: 15 residues. Trimming removed 1 base from V and 1 base from J; junction bases left unmatched: 0. CDR3 residues: CASSLGTSGTDTQYF. The CDR3 nucleotides are TGTGCCAGCAGCTTAGGGACTAGCGGCACAGATACGCAGTATTTT.

The chain joins TRBV20-1 to TRBJ1-2; TRBD1 matches at 10 bases. The V segment lost 3 bases and the J segment 10 bases; nucleotides outside the gene matches: 5. The CDR3 consists of 12 residues. The germline CDR1 and CDR2 sequences are DFQATT and SNEGSKA (reference sequence). The CDR3, as DNA: TGCAGTGCTAGTCAGACAGGGGGCGACTACACCTTC. Protein product: CSASQTGGDYTF.

The chain uses TRBV29-1 and TRBJ1-2, with no clear D. Germline CDR1 is SQVTM and CDR2 is ANQGSEA. The CDR3 totals 12 residues. Trimming pared 6 bases from V and 5 bases from J, leaving 13 bases between. The CDR3 DNA reads TGCAGCGTGCAATATCTATGGTATGGCTACACCTTC. Translating it yields CSVQYLWYGYTF.

This clone was seen only once. The CDR3 bases are TGCGCCAGCAGGGGGGGGACTAGCGGACTCACAGATACGCAGTATTTT. Translation gives CASRGGTSGLTDTQYF. The gene calls are TRBV5-1 and TRBJ2-3, with TRBD2 identical over 11 bases. The germline CDR1 and CDR2 sequences are SGHRS and YFSETQ. J gave up 2 bases and V 5 bases, and 7 bases lay outside the gene matches. The CDR3 length is 16 residues.

This clone is a singleton in its sample. The chain couples TRBV7-9 to TRBJ2-1; 8 bases are a match to TRBD2. This CDR3 has 17 residues. V trimming: 5 bases; J trimming: 3 bases; junction bases outside the gene matches: 12. Per germline, CDR1 SEHNR and CDR2 FQNEAQ (reference sequence). CDR3 sequence reads: CASSPPIVAGSYNEQFF. The CDR3 DNA reads TGTGCCAGCAGCCCCCCGATAGTAGCGGGAAGCTACAATGAGCAGTTCTTC.

The genes are TRBV4-2 and TRBJ2-1, with unresolved D. The germline V and J ends were trimmed by 0 bases and 8 bases, with 11 bases remaining between them. The V gene's germline CDR1 is LGHNA and CDR2 YNFKEQ. The CDR3 is made up of 14 amino acids. The CDR3 nucleotides are TGTGCCAGCAGCCAAGAGCGTGTAAGCGATGAGCAGTTCTTC. It translates to CASSQERVSDEQFF.

This clone was seen a few times. V is TRBV5-4 and J is TRBJ1-1, with D possibly being TRBD1 (5 bases). CDR1 is SGHNT and CDR2 is YYREEE in the germline V gene (reference sequence). This CDR3 region has 11 residues. V lost 2 bases and J 11 bases, leaving 10 bases between the germline ends. The CDR3 spells CASSFQGRAFF. CDR3 in DNA: TGTGCCAGCAGCTTCCAGGGTCGGGCTTTCTTT.

CDR3 region: CAWSPGVGNTIYF. The CDR3 DNA is TGTGCCTGGAGTCCGGGGGTCGGAAACACCATATATTTT. The chain recombines TRBV30 with TRBJ1-3; perhaps TRBD1 as D (5 bases). V gave up 2 bases and J gave up 4 bases, with 9 bases separating them. CDR1 and CDR2 (germline): GTSNPN, SVGIG (reference sequence). The CDR3 sequence is 13 residues long.

The gene calls are TRBV30 and TRBJ1-4, with D perhaps matching TRBD1 (6 bases). The CDR3 sequence is 14 residues long. Trimming shortened V by 5 bases and J by 6 bases, and 16 bases separated the two germline ends. CDR1 and CDR2 (germline): GTSNPN, SVGIG (reference sequence). The CDR3 bases are TGTGCCTGGGAGGAAGGAGGGGGGGATGAAAAACTGTTTTTT. Protein sequence: CAWEEGGGDEKLFF.